The T cell receptor (beta chain) under discussion was sequenced for a study of blood T cells in healthy people across ages. On this clonotype: Its antigen is still unknown.

A sample-barcoded 5' primer and a J-beta primer mix were used in a second PCR of roughly 6 to 12 cycles. Each CDR3 protein gets one entry after TCRdb re-called the 5' RACE reads with MiXCR. The table lists 1.6 million or so distinct CDR3 sequences, about 32% of them singletons, with approximately 10% in the top ten. Study-wide points: A greater number of naive CD4+ cells and higher diversity distinguished long-lived donors from aged donors.

The sample comprised blood. The source is a woman in her twenties or thirties in good health.

This CDR3 is CASSAANSHLANVLTF. The CDR3 DNA reads as TGTGCCAGCAGTGCAGCAAACAGCCACCTGGCCAACGTCCTGACTTTC. This sequence joins TRBV6-1 and TRBJ2-6; D call uncertain. The V gene's germline CDR1 is MNHNS and CDR2 SASEGT. Trimming left V 4 bases short and J 6 bases short, with 16 bases between. The CDR3 extends over 16 amino acids.